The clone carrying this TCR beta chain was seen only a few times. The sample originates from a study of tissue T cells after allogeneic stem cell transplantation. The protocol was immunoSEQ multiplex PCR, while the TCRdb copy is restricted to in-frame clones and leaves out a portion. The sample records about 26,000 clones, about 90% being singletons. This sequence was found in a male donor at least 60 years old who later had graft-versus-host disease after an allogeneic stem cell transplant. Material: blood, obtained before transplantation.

CDR3 nucleotide sequence: TGTGCCAGCAGTCGTCAGGCCGGGGAGCTGTTTTTT. It translates to CASSRQAGELFF. The chain joins TRBV14 to TRBJ2-2; D ambiguous. Germline V gene data show CDR1 as SGHDN and CDR2 as FVKESK. V gave up 6 bases and J gave up 6 bases, with 8 bases separating them. CDR3 length: 12 residues.